This T cell receptor beta chain was identified during a study of human T cells and chemical hapten exposure. The sample's time point: patch test 3, about 24 weeks after DPC sensitization. As for treatment: therapeutic diphenylcyclopropenone sensitization with weekly scalp DPC. Germline CDR1 and CDR2: SGHRS and YFSETQ. The J segment lost 5 bases and the V segment lost 0 bases, leaving 5 bases of the junction unmatched. The CDR3 extends over 15 amino acids. TCRdb processed the RACE reads anew with MiXCR; each CDR3 protein has one entry. Here the sample spans 100,000 to 120,000 distinct CDR3 sequences, less than 45% being singletons.

The TCR originated in a man aged 40-55 years with alopecia areata. Some clones in this sample may be carry-over from other donors' samples. This chain connects TRBV5-1 to TRBJ1-5; 7 bases are a match to TRBD1. The sample in question was whole blood, obtained in connection with sensitization to the hapten diphenylcyclopropenone (DPC). Written as DNA, the CDR3 is TGCGCCAGCAGCTTGGTAGGGGGCGTTCATCAGCCCCAGCATTTT. Encoded protein: CASSLVGGVHQPQHF.